This note documents a single T cell receptor beta chain sequence. A single count supports this clonotype. Its antigen specificity is not known. Base qualities are not provided; no much larger clone lies one nucleotide away. A single read is weak support. RNA was extracted with the RNeasy kit and 0.5 to 1 ug was reverse transcribed using random hexamers. TCR beta CDR3 regions were amplified with the immunoSEQ multiplex PCR assay covering 54 Vbeta and 13 Jbeta segments. Bias from PCR amplification was corrected by using a synthetic template baseline for primer optimization and for computational correction. In the original analysis: Only productive sequences were kept, with reads annotated to V, D and J genes according to IMGT and analyzed in immunoSEQ Analyzer. To calculate clonality, Shannon entropy was normalized by log2 of the number of productive unique sequences and then subtracted from one. For each patient and control, public and private clones were evaluated within the 100 most prevalent clones. A clone was defined as Susac-specific if it was absent from the healthy and MS cohorts, from approximately 980 published viral clones and from other ImmuneACCESS disease sequences. TCRdb reprocessed the public reads (quality trimming at Q25 with fastp, clone calling with MiXCR) and kept in-frame beta chains. All rows with the same CDR3 protein become a single entry with the most common DNA and genes. The authors' filters were not applied to this entry. Counted in this sample were fewer than 350,000 distinct CDR3 sequences; around 92% of them appeared once. Jointly, the top ten make up about 0.063% of the sample.

Peripheral blood CD8+ and CD4+ T cells from healthy donors, Susac syndrome patients and multiple sclerosis patients were profiled by high-throughput TCR beta sequencing. The multiple sclerosis controls were treatment-naive patients whose relapsing-remitting disease, either stable or active, fulfilled the revised McDonald criteria. Bulk CD8+ and CD4+ T cells were purified by magnetic negative isolation, whereas CD8+ TEMRA cells were enriched by FACS. Blood was drawn into EDTA tubes, processed within 24 hours, and PBMCs were isolated by density gradient centrifugation. PBMCs intended for TCR sequencing were cryopreserved in liquid nitrogen and thawed later in a water bath at 37 degrees C. The sorted or isolated CD4+, CD8+ and CD8+ TEMRA cells had a purity of 90% or higher. The data were taken from a study of CD8 T cells in Susac syndrome (dated by TCRdb to about 2019). For the study in its entirety: Repertoire sequencing was used to test whether CD8+ T cell activation and differentiation in Susac syndrome was antigen driven.

For this chain, trimming is 2 bases at the V end and 2 bases at the J end, and the number of junction bases without a gene match is 3. The CDR1 and CDR2 encoded by the germline V gene are SGHDT and YYEEEE. The CDR3 starts with the cysteine, ends with the phenylalanine, and has 14 residues. Of the read, only the CDR3 DNA is kept; its 42 bases are in frame from base 1. General findings and caveats noted by the study authors: The study acknowledged that relatively few individuals were included in the TCR sequencing and HLA analysis.

The source is a human donor with multiple sclerosis. Recombination linked TRBV5-6 to TRBJ1-2; TRBD1 matches 7 bases in the middle. Sequencing was done on a sample of CD4+ T cells from PBMCs. In nucleotide form, the sequence is TGTGCCAGCAGCTTTCGGGACAGAAACTATGGCTACACCTTC. Translated, it gives CASSFRDRNYGYTF.